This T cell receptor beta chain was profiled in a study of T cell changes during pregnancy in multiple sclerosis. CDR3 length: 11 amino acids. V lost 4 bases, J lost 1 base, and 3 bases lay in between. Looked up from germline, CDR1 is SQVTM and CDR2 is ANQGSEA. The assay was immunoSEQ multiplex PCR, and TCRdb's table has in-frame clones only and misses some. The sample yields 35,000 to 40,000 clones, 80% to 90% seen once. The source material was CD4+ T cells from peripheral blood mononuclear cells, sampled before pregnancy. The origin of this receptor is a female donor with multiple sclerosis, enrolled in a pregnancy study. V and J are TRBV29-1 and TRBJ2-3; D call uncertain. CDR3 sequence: CSVGGTDTQYF. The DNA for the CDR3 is TGCAGCGTTGGAGGCACAGATACGCAGTATTTT.